This T cell receptor beta chain came from a study of OX40 agonist ivuxolimab in advanced cancers. In terms of the full investigation: Ivuxolimab, which targeted the costimulatory receptor OX40 (CD134), was an agonistic, fully human IgG2 monoclonal antibody. Intravenous ivuxolimab was administered to patients every 2 weeks at six dose levels: 0.01, 0.1, 0.3, 1.5, 3 and 10 mg/kg. Of the 52 patients in dose escalation, about 20 had hepatocellular carcinoma, around 15 had melanoma, 9 had renal cell carcinoma and 9 had head and neck cancer. A male proportion of 75% to 85% and a mean age of roughly 58 years, ranging from about 23 to 79, were recorded for the dose-escalation cohort. Prior anti-PD-1, anti-PD-L1 or anti-CTLA-4 therapy was permitted, and 35% to 40% of dose-escalation patients had received checkpoint inhibitors. Partial responses occurred in three dose-escalation patients: two with cutaneous melanoma and one with hepatocellular carcinoma. Peripheral TCRbeta sequencing aimed to test whether ivuxolimab altered TCR sequence diversity and caused clonal T-cell expansion. The paper describes the monotherapy dose-escalation part (N of about 57 patients) of the phase I trial of ivuxolimab. Results and caveats for the whole study, not just this receptor: In the 0.1-3.0 mg/kg groups, partial responders were among the patients with the lowest normalized peripheral clonal expansion, particularly in CD8+ T cells. The antigen specificity of the clonally expanded peripheral T cells was not determined. At doses of 0.1 to 3.0 mg/kg, clonal expansion of both CD4+ and CD8+ blood T cells was observed from baseline to week 6. Low levels of normalized T-cell clonal expansion were also seen in some patients who did not respond. On average, CD8+ T cells showed more expanded clones than CD4+ T cells after ivuxolimab.

Patients with autoimmune disease history or receiving systemic immunosuppression were excluded from the trial. Peripheral blood for TCR sequencing was collected from all dose cohorts at baseline, on cycle 4 day 1, and on cycle 7 day 1. The samples were taken from a phase I, first-in-human, multicenter, open-label dose-escalation trial of ivuxolimab. The trial enrolled adults with locally advanced or metastatic head and neck squamous cell, hepatocellular, melanoma or renal cell carcinoma. CD4+ and CD8+ T cells were sorted separately from peripheral blood before TCR sequencing. Details on this clone: The antigen it recognizes is unknown. The input lacks base qualities; no much larger clone sits a single base away.

To sequence the TCRbeta CDR3 region, genomic DNA was isolated from the sorted cells. The immunoSEQ Assay was used for sequencing of TCRbeta CDR3 regions. TCRdb limited this immuneACCESS table to in-frame rearrangements with V and J called. A share of clones is missing; checked studies link under half to unresolved V genes, and the rest is unexplained. The sample table lists approximately 47,000 clones, about 81% of them with a count of one. Together, the top ten hold about 7.7% of the sample. Including cysteine and phenylalanine, the CDR3 has 16 amino acids. Here the CDR3 DNA is all that survives: 48 bases in frame from base 1. The germline V gene specifies SGHTA as CDR1 and FQGNSA as CDR2. Trimming takes 8 bases off V and 0 bases off J; junction bases not matched to a gene: 13.

The source is an adult with an advanced solid tumor such as melanoma, head and neck, liver or kidney cancer. This sample comprised CD4+ or CD8+ T cells sorted from blood, obtained in a trial of the OX40 agonist ivuxolimab. The rearranged segments are TRBV7-2 and TRBJ2-7; TRBD1 lines up with 7 middle nucleotides. The bases read TGTGCCAGCGGACGCACAGGGGCATCCAACTCCTACGAGCAGTACTTC. Translated, it gives CASGRTGASNSYEQYF.